This T cell receptor beta chain appears in the sequencing data of a study of OX40 agonist ivuxolimab in advanced cancers. Looking at the study overall: Ivuxolimab was an agonistic, fully human IgG2 monoclonal antibody directed against OX40 (CD134), a costimulatory receptor. The paper describes the monotherapy dose-escalation part (N of about 47 patients) of the phase I trial of ivuxolimab. Intravenous ivuxolimab was administered to patients every 2 weeks at six dose levels: 0.01, 0.1, 0.3, 1.5, 3 and 10 mg/kg. A male proportion of roughly 80% and a mean age of roughly 58 years, ranging from about 23 to 90, were recorded for the dose-escalation cohort. Prior anti-PD-1, anti-PD-L1 or anti-CTLA-4 therapy was permitted, and 35% to 40% of dose-escalation patients had received checkpoint inhibitors. Peripheral TCRbeta sequencing was intended to test whether TCR sequence diversity was altered and clonal T-cell expansion was caused by ivuxolimab. Partial responses occurred in three dose-escalation patients: two with cutaneous melanoma and one with hepatocellular carcinoma. Of the approximately 50 dose-escalation patients, hepatocellular carcinoma was present in 19, melanoma in roughly 15, renal cell carcinoma in 9 and head and neck cancer in 9. Here is what the overall study found, with its caveats: At doses from 0.1 to 3.0 mg/kg, clonal expansion was seen in both CD4+ and CD8+ blood T cells between baseline and week 6. In partial responders in the 0.1-3.0 mg/kg groups, normalized peripheral clonal expansion was found to be among the lowest, especially among CD8+ T cells. Low levels of normalized T-cell clonal expansion were also seen in some nonresponding patients. On average, CD8+ T cells showed more expanded clones than CD4+ T cells after ivuxolimab. Which antigens the clonally expanded peripheral T cells were specific for was not determined.

About this clone itself: Its antigen remains unidentified. No quality values exist for individual bases; no much larger clone is one base distant.

Genomic DNA was extracted from sorted cells for sequencing of the TCRbeta CDR3 region. The immunoSEQ Assay was used for sequencing of TCRbeta CDR3 regions. The immuneACCESS repertoire file appears here via TCRdb, limited to in-frame rearrangements. These files lack a portion of the clones; in checked studies, under half of the deficit traces to unresolved V genes, and the cause of the others is not known. Here the sample has about 73,000 clones; 80% to 95% occur a single time. The ten largest clones capture under 10% of the sample. The trial excluded patients who had a history of autoimmune disease or were on systemic immunosuppression. Peripheral blood for TCR sequencing was collected from all dose cohorts at baseline, on cycle 4 day 1, and on cycle 7 day 1. Samples were obtained from an open-label, multicenter, first-in-human phase I dose-escalation trial of ivuxolimab. Adults with locally advanced or metastatic head and neck squamous cell, hepatocellular, melanoma or renal cell carcinoma were enrolled in the trial. Before TCR sequencing, CD4+ T cells and CD8+ T cells were sorted from peripheral blood as separate populations.

The source of this sequence is an adult with an advanced solid tumor such as melanoma, head and neck, liver or kidney cancer. The source material was CD4+ or CD8+ T cells sorted from blood, sampled in a trial of the OX40 agonist ivuxolimab.

The DNA is TGTGCCACCAGCAAGACAGGGGGCTCCTACGAGCAGTACTTC. Translated, this is CATSKTGGSYEQYF. The sequence links TRBV15 to TRBJ2-7, with 9 central nucleotides matching TRBD1. Germline trimming: 4 bases from V, 0 bases from J; junction bases outside gene matches: 1. The germline V gene (reference sequence) specifies LNHNV as CDR1 and YYDKDF as CDR2. The CDR3 sequence holds 14 residues, the cysteine and phenylalanine included. The retained sequence is limited to the CDR3, 42 bases, with the frame set at the first base. Here the CDR3 is joined to the reference TRBV15 and TRBJ2-7 genes, and the full variable domain is: DAMVIQNPRYQVTQFGKPVTLSCSQTLNHNVMYWYQQKSSQAPKLLFHYYDKDFNNEADTPDNFQSRRPNTSFCFLDIRSPGLGDTAMYLCATSKTGGSYEQYFGPGTRLTVT.